These 13 T cell receptor beta chains originate from one sample sequenced in a study of PD-1 and CTLA-4 blockade in melanoma (dated by TCRdb to the early 2020s). The library was obtained by the immunoSEQ multiplex PCR assay. In its TCRdb copy, this immuneACCESS table keeps in-frame sequences only and misses some clones. Where compared with another copy, unresolved V genes explain less than half of these, and the others have no known cause. The sample has roughly 30,000 clones on record, roughly nine tenths of them singletons. The ten largest clones take up 5% to 6.5% of the sample. The starting material was CD8+ T cells from peripheral blood, obtained from a patient given anti-PD-1 treatment. All receptors derive from a human donor with melanoma.

The V gene is TRBV27, the J gene TRBJ1-1; 7 nucleotides match TRBD1. This CDR3 region has 15 residues. V shed 2 bases and J 1 base; nucleotides not matched to a gene: 4. Germline lookup yields CDR1 MNHEY and CDR2 SMNVEV (reference sequence). In nucleotides, the CDR3 is TGTGCCAGCAGTTTACTTAGGGGGCCGAACACTGAAGCTTTCTTT. It specifies CASSLLRGPNTEAFF.

This chain uses TRBV12-5 with TRBJ2-7; 10 bases fit TRBD1. The CDR3 has 14 amino acids. With V trimmed by 6 bases and J by 5 bases, 7 bases remained unmatched. Germline V gene sequence: CDR1 LGHNT, CDR2 FRNRAP. CDR3 protein: CASGPGQGFHEQYF. For the CDR3, the DNA is TGTGCTAGTGGCCCGGGACAGGGGTTCCACGAGCAGTACTTC. Based on the CDR3 plus reference TRBV12-5 and TRBJ2-7, the full variable domain is DARVTQTPRHKVTEMGQEVTMRCQPILGHNTVFWYRQTMMQGLELLAYFRNRAPLDDSGMPKDRFSAEMPDATLATLKIQPSEPRDSAVYFCASGPGQGFHEQYFGPGTRLTVT.

The CDR3 DNA follows: TGCGCCAGCAGCCAAGAGGAAGTTCTTAATTCACCCCTCCACTTT. As protein: CASSQEEVLNSPLHF. The V call is TRBV4-1, the J call TRBJ1-6; D gene uncertain. Between the trimmed V and J ends, which lost 0 bases and 6 bases, there was a span of 9 bases. From germline, CDR1 is MGHRA and CDR2 YSYEKL. CDR3 length: 15 amino acids.

The gene calls are TRBV28 and TRBJ2-4, with D unclear. Deletions cut 6 bases from V and 2 bases from J, with 20 bases between. Germline assignment: CDR1 MDHEN and CDR2 SYDVKM. The CDR3 covers 17 residues. The CDR3 loop reads CASSRYPHFETKNIQYF. The CDR3 DNA reads as TGTGCCAGCAGCCGCTACCCCCATTTTGAGACCAAAAACATTCAGTACTTC.

This clone was recorded a few times. The rearrangement uses TRBV28 and TRBJ1-4; D is undetermined. Trimming pared 6 bases from V and 4 bases from J, leaving 12 bases between. The CDR3 is made up of 14 amino acids. The germline V gene encodes CDR1 MDHEN and CDR2 SYDVKM. In DNA, the CDR3 is TGTGCCAGCAGCCCCCAGCGTTATAATGAAAAACTGTTTTTT. This translates into CASSPQRYNEKLFF.

The rearrangement joins TRBV29-1 to TRBJ1-1; D is possibly TRBD1 (6 bases). V lost 0 bases and J lost 5, with 16 bases in between. The CDR3 extends over 15 amino acids. Germline V gene sequence: CDR1 SQVTM, CDR2 ANQGSEA. CDR3 bases: TGCAGCGTTGAAGATCTTAACAGGGTGGAAACTGAAGCTTTCTTT. Its protein product is CSVEDLNRVETEAFF.

This clone was counted a few times. The genes are TRBV28 and TRBJ1-2, with TRBD1 as a possible D gene (5 bases). V lost 5 bases and J lost 3, with 19 bases in between. Germline V gene sequence: CDR1 MDHEN, CDR2 SYDVKM. The CDR3 consists of 16 residues. The CDR3 bases are TGTGCCAGCAGTCCCCGGTCAGGGTTTCGTTACTATGGCTACACCTTC. Protein: CASSPRSGFRYYGYTF.

This clone was recorded a few times. This chain joins TRBV4-1 and TRBJ1-3; D unresolved. This CDR3 has 17 residues. V was trimmed by 0 bases and J by 0 bases, leaving 12 bases between them. CDR1 is MGHRA and CDR2 is YSYEKL in the germline V gene. The CDR3 protein is CASSQDHHSNSGNTIYF. The CDR3, as DNA: TGCGCCAGCAGCCAAGATCACCACAGTAACTCTGGAAACACCATATATTTT.

This clone came up a few times. This chain links TRBV4-1 with TRBJ1-2; 9 nucleotides align to TRBD1. The ends lost 5 bases at V and 4 bases at J; junction bases unmatched: 14. The CDR3 sequence is 17 residues long. The germline V gene has CDR1 MGHRA and CDR2 YSYEKL. In DNA form, the CDR3 reads TGCGCCAGCAGCTTCCGGGACAGGGACCGCGGAGGCTATGGCTACACCTTC. Translation: CASSFRDRDRGGYGYTF.

This chain links TRBV4-1 with TRBJ1-4; D is possibly TRBD1 (6 bases). Germline values: CDR1 MGHRA, CDR2 YSYEKL. With 2 bases removed from V and 1 base from J, the gap between germline ends came to 11 bases. The CDR3 contains 16 residues. CDR3 DNA sequence: TGCGCCAGCAGCCAAAAAGGGGGGGGAACTAATGAAAAACTGTTTTTT. Amino acids: CASSQKGGGTNEKLFF.

This chain connects TRBV5-4 to TRBJ1-1; D unresolved. V lost 3 bases and J lost 7, with 7 bases in between. CDR1 and CDR2 (germline): SGHNT, YYREEE (reference sequence). The length of the CDR3 is 11 residues. The CDR3 bases are TGTGCCAGCAGCTCGGCCATTGAAGCTTTCTTT. This sequence encodes CASSSAIEAFF.

This clone was seen only a few times. The chain links TRBV6-5 to TRBJ2-7; possible D gene TRBD1, 5 bases. Trimming took 3 bases from V and 7 from J, leaving 10 bases between them. The CDR3 covers 12 residues. In germline, CDR1 is MNHEY, CDR2 SVGAGI. CDR3 sequence reads: CASSYQGEEQYF. In nucleotides, the CDR3 is TGTGCCAGCAGTTATCAGGGTGAGGAGCAGTACTTC.

The chain couples TRBV4-2 to TRBJ1-2, with D perhaps matching TRBD1 (6 bases). Trimming cost V 1 base and J 6 bases, with 15 bases left between them. The germline CDR1 and CDR2 sequences are LGHNA and YNFKEQ. The CDR3 spans 15 residues. The CDR3 spells CASSQVEGVLNGYTF. CDR3 DNA sequence: TGTGCCAGCAGCCAAGTTGAGGGGGTTTTAAATGGCTACACCTTC.